The clone carrying this T cell receptor beta chain has just a few counts. Seattle's cohort entered during active infection and was followed longitudinally. As processed by the authors: Researchers report that nucleated cell counts were estimated from reference gene primer amplification. Some clones are missing from TCRdb's copy, which holds only in-frame ones; the method was immunoSEQ multiplex PCR. For V, J and clone size, that table is used; D and trimming come from the DNA. The data contain about 200,000 clones, around four fifths of them singletons. This CDR3 contains 12 residues. Germline V gene lookup returns CDR1 SQVTM and CDR2 ANQGSEA. With 4 bases removed from V and 2 bases from J, the gap between germline ends came to 8 bases. The data were obtained in a study of blood T cell repertoires in COVID-19. Study background: COVID-19 samples collected from the United States, Italy and Spain covered acute and convalescent phases. Nucleic acid was either cDNA or gDNA, and it came from T cells, B-cell-depleted T cells, or PBMCs.

The sequence was obtained from a woman older than 75 with COVID-19, enrolled during active disease. Input material: peripheral blood. J is TRBJ1-2 and V is TRBV29-1, with unresolved D. The CDR3 DNA is TGCAGCGTTGCTAGGCAGAACTATGGCTACACCTTC. Amino acid sequence: CSVARQNYGYTF.